These 13 T cell receptor beta chains share one sample of origin, sequenced in a study of blood T cell repertoires in COVID-19. Method: immunoSEQ multiplex PCR; TCRdb's copy keeps in-frame clones and lacks some. The table includes approximately 300,000 clones, around 90% detected once. The source material was peripheral blood. These receptor sequences come from a young man with active or convalescent COVID-19.

The J gene is TRBJ2-5, the V gene TRBV27, with 10 bases fitting TRBD1. Germline trimming cut 6 bases from V and 5 bases from J; bases unmatched to any gene: 6. The length of the CDR3 is 14 residues. The germline V gene has CDR1 MNHEY and CDR2 SMNVEV (reference sequence). As DNA, the CDR3 is TGTGCCAGCAGCAGGACAGGGGGATTTGAGACCCAGTACTTC. It is translated as CASSRTGGFETQYF.

V usage is TRBV5-1 and J usage is TRBJ2-1, with a tentative D call TRBD1 (6 bases). The CDR3 is 13 residues long. Germline lookup yields CDR1 SGHRS and CDR2 YFSETQ. Trimming cost V 6 bases and J 4 bases, with 11 bases left between them. The CDR3 is CASTTQGYNEQFF. As DNA, the CDR3 is TGCGCCAGCACCACGCAGGGGTACAATGAGCAGTTCTTC.

The CDR3 nucleotides read TGTGCCAGCAGTTACCAGGTGGGAGGGCCTCCTGAGCAGTTCTTC. This sequence encodes CASSYQVGGPPEQFF. V gene TRBV6-5 combines with J gene TRBJ2-1; 7 bases are a match to TRBD2. V gave up 2 bases and J gave up 9 bases; unmatched junction bases: 10. This CDR3 has 15 amino acids. Germline CDR1 and CDR2: MNHEY and SVGAGI.

The CDR3 is CASSSWTDRANYGYTF. The DNA of the CDR3 is TGTGCCAGTAGTTCCTGGACGGACAGAGCTAACTATGGCTACACCTTC. This chain uses TRBV19 with TRBJ1-2, with D possibly being TRBD1 (6 bases). Germline V CDR1 and CDR2: LNHDA, SQIVND (reference sequence). Trimming took 5 bases from V and 0 from J, leaving 16 bases between them. The CDR3 covers 16 residues.

V is TRBV7-9 and J is TRBJ1-3, with D hard to call. This CDR3 spans 13 amino acids. In germline, CDR1 is SEHNR, CDR2 FQNEAQ (reference sequence). V was trimmed by 3 bases and J by 1 base, leaving 4 bases between them. In DNA, the CDR3 is TGTGCCAGCAGCTTCCTGTCTGGAAACACCATATATTTT. Its protein is CASSFLSGNTIYF.

This sequence joins TRBV10-1 and TRBJ2-2, with 10 bases fitting TRBD2. CDR1 and CDR2 (germline): WNHNN, SYGVQD (reference sequence). V shed 5 bases and J 5 bases; nucleotides not matched to a gene: 8. The CDR3 length is 16 residues. The CDR3, as DNA: TGCGCCAGCAGTCCGCTAGCGGGAGTAGGAACCGGGGAGCTGTTTTTT. This encodes CASSPLAGVGTGELFF.

The V call is TRBV5-6, the J call TRBJ2-3; TRBD2 matches at 8 bases. Germline values: CDR1 SGHDT, CDR2 YYEEEE. CDR3 size: 15 residues. V was pared by 0 bases and J by 4 bases, with 4 bases of the junction left unmatched. CDR3 in amino acids: CASSLAGGYADTQYF. CDR3 DNA: TGTGCCAGCAGCTTGGCGGGAGGGTATGCAGATACGCAGTATTTT.

The chain links TRBV6-2 or TRBV6-3 to TRBJ2-7; TRBD1 matches 7 bases. Trimming removed 2 bases from V and 3 bases from J; junction bases left unmatched: 4. This CDR3 spans 14 amino acids. Germline loops: CDR1 MNHEY, CDR2 SVGEGT. The CDR3 loop reads CASSYTGQVYEQYF. CDR3 bases: TGTGCCAGCAGTTACACTGGACAGGTCTACGAGCAGTACTTC.

The chain has TRBV5-1 and TRBJ2-1; TRBD2 aligns across 7 bases. V was clipped by 3 bases and J by 0 bases; unmatched bases: 15. Germline-derived CDR1 and CDR2 are SGHRS and YFSETQ. The CDR3 loop spans 19 amino acids. CDR3 sequence: CASSWGLLLDGSSYNEQFF. The CDR3 DNA follows: TGCGCCAGCAGCTGGGGACTACTACTGGATGGAAGCTCCTACAATGAGCAGTTCTTC.

Turning to this clone: Compared with germline, one end of the junction differs, possibly owing to a read error. This chain joins TRBV2 and TRBJ1-1; 7 bases are shared with TRBD1. The CDR3 contains 12 residues. The germline V gene has CDR1 SNHLY and CDR2 FYNNEI. Here the CDR3 reads CASSELRGRKLF. The CDR3, as DNA: TGTGCCAGCAGTGAACTTAGGGGGCGAAAGCTATTT. Complete variable domain (other parts from reference TRBV2 and TRBJ1-1): EPEVTQTPSHQVTQMGQEVILRCVPISNHLYFYWYRQILGQKVEFLVSFYNNEISEKSEIFDDQFSVERPDGSNFTLKIRSTKLEDSAMYFCASSELRGRKLFGQGTRLTVV.

This chain uses TRBV5-1 with TRBJ1-1; TRBD1 matches at 9 bases. The germline V gene has CDR1 SGHRS and CDR2 YFSETQ. The CDR3 length is 14 residues. V trimming: 4 bases; J trimming: 6 bases; junction bases outside the gene matches: 7. The CDR3 DNA follows: TGCGCCAGCAGCGGAGGACAGGGGAGGCCTGAAGCTTTCTTT. Translation gives CASSGGQGRPEAFF.

V is TRBV7-2 and J is TRBJ2-7, with D unclear. The CDR3 is 14 amino acids. CDR1 SGHTA and CDR2 FQGNSA come from the germline V gene. The germline V and J ends were trimmed by 2 bases and 4 bases, with 12 bases remaining between them. The CDR3 nucleotides read TGTGCCAGCAGCTTATTCCCTCTTGTTTACGAGCAGTACTTC. Protein product: CASSLFPLVYEQYF. Complete variable domain (other parts from reference TRBV7-2 and TRBJ2-7): GAGVSQSPSNKVTEKGKDVELRCDPISGHTALYWYRQSLGQGLEFLIYFQGNSAPDKSGLPSDRFSAERTGGSVSTLTIQRTQQEDSAVYLCASSLFPLVYEQYFGPGTRLTVT.

The chain employs TRBV5-1 and TRBJ1-2; D gene ambiguous. Germline V gives CDR1 SGHRS, CDR2 YFSETQ. V gave up 0 bases and J gave up 4 bases, with 13 bases separating them. CDR3 length: 15 amino acids. CDR3 DNA: TGCGCCAGCAGCTTGGATGCGAGTTACGGCTATGGCTACACCTTC. This encodes CASSLDASYGYGYTF.